This T cell receptor (beta chain) was recorded in a study of regulatory T cells in long-lasting Graves disease (dated by TCRdb to about 2021). In the study overall: Persistent Graves' disease was defined as persistently positive TSH receptor autoantibodies together with antithyroid drug treatment for over 5 years. Persistent Graves' disease patients were compared with newly diagnosed Graves' disease patients by peripheral blood TCR sequencing and RNA sequencing. The study took place in China and was registered as a clinical trial. A total of around 35 samples underwent TCR sequencing: around 13 from persistent and roughly 20 from newly diagnosed Graves' disease patients. Persistent Graves' disease patients in the clinical cohort had taken antithyroid drugs for roughly ten years on average. Beyond this particular receptor, the publication reports: As a limitation, the authors acknowledged that the small sample size may reduce accuracy. Because the primary lesion, thyroid tissue, could not be accessed, the study looked at peripheral blood alone. Persistent Graves' disease patients showed lower TCR Shannon entropy and fewer highly expanded clones than newly diagnosed patients, suggesting clonal expansion. Sequencing and analysis were limited to the TCR beta chain. Preferential use of TRBV28, TRBJ1-2 and TRBJ2-5 was observed in persistent disease, whereas TRBV20-1 and TRBJ2-1 were favored in newly diagnosed disease. More public clonotypes were shared among persistent patients (under 3,000) than among newly diagnosed patients (roughly 1,000).

On this clonotype: Which antigen it targets is not known. No clone much larger than this one lies a single base away; base qualities are absent.

The time point label here, explained by the study, means: persistent/refractory GD, antithyroid drugs over 5 years with positive TRAb. For both TCR sequencing and RNA sequencing, RNA was extracted from PBMCs using TRIzol. Graves' disease was diagnosed according to American Thyroid Association guidelines. Recruitment of patients was carried out at an endocrinology department in Xi'an, China. From each patient, around 9 milliliters of peripheral blood was collected into an EDTA anticoagulant tube. Ficoll Paque Plus density gradient separation was used to isolate PBMCs, and no additional T cell sorting was done. RNA quality was checked with an Agilent 2100 Bioanalyzer and agarose gel, and concentration with a NanoDrop 2000. The library was produced with multiplex PCR. The data were produced on an Illumina HiSeq 4000. iRepertoire HTBI primers and Arm-PCR amplification of CDR3 regions were used to construct TCR beta libraries. Before sequencing, the PCR products underwent gel purification. Regarding the original processing steps: Gene usage analysis of CDR3 amino acid clonotypes relied on the 60 to 65 TRBV and fewer than 15 TRBJ segments identified across samples. COPE and FqMerger were used to merge the filtered high-quality paired reads into contigs. Contigs were aligned with BLAST to IMGT TRBV, TRBD and TRBJ reference genes, and CDR3 was defined per IMGT. Clonotypes above 0.1% frequency were classified as highly expanded clones. Repertoire diversity was measured by Shannon entropy, and V-J evenness by the Gini coefficient. Clonotypes shared by more than one individual were considered public. TCRdb's own reprocessing of the public reads used fastp at Q25 and MiXCR and kept productive beta chains. All rows with the same CDR3 protein become a single entry with the most common DNA and genes. TCRdb, not the authors, supplied the V and J calls. In this sample the table shows some 370,000 distinct CDR3 sequences, 20% to 25% of which occur a single time. The top ten hold around 30% of the sample.

Inclusive of the bounding cysteine and phenylalanine, the CDR3 is 16 residues long. The sequence is cut down to CDR3 DNA, 48 bases in frame from base 1. Germline trimming: 7 bases from V, 0 bases from J; junction bases outside gene matches: 9. The germline V gene encodes CDR1 SNHLY and CDR2 FYNNEI. The TCR sequence derives from a woman aged 40 to 50 with Graves disease. Donor details come from another sample of the same person, matched by shared clones. The V gene is TRBV2 and the J gene is TRBJ2-1; a stretch of 7 junction bases matches TRBD1. The specimen was peripheral blood mononuclear cells (PBMCs), collected when the disease was refractory, from a patient treated with antithyroid drugs. The sequence in DNA is TGTGCCAGCACAGGCAGGGGGTTCCTCTCCTACAATGAGCAGTTCTTC. Its protein product is CASTGRGFLSYNEQFF.